This T cell receptor (beta chain) was profiled in a study of T cell repertoires in cytomegalovirus infection. Study-wide context: Public TCR beta signatures were indicative of both CMV infection and a matching HLA type. Overall study findings and caveats: CMV carriers having the relevant HLA were flagged by cumulative public TCR beta family frequency.

TCRdb redid the calling of the reads with MiXCR, one entry per CDR3 protein. The sample records approximately 110,000 distinct CDR3 sequences, 10% being singletons. This clonotype was detected only a few times. What it binds is unknown. The CDR3 sequence is 13 residues long. V lost 3 bases and J lost 10, with 17 bases in between. Germline assignment: CDR1 SGDLS and CDR2 YYNGEE. The chain joins TRBV9 to TRBJ2-7; D perhaps matches TRBD1 (6 bases). This receptor was obtained from a human donor in good health (CMV status not recorded). Some clones in this sample may be carry-over from other donors' samples. The sample comprised PBMCs, sequenced either directly or after in vitro stimulation (not recorded which). The CDR3 DNA reads TGTGCCAGCAGCGCAGCCATTGACAGGAACCAGTACTTC. This gives the protein CASSAAIDRNQYF. Together with reference TRBV9 and TRBJ2-7, the CDR3 gives the full variable domain: DSGVTQTPKHLITATGQRVTLRCSPRSGDLSVYWYQQSLDQGLQFLIQYYNGEERAKGNILERFSAQQFPDLHSELNLSSLELGDSALYFCASSAAIDRNQYFGPGTRLTVT.